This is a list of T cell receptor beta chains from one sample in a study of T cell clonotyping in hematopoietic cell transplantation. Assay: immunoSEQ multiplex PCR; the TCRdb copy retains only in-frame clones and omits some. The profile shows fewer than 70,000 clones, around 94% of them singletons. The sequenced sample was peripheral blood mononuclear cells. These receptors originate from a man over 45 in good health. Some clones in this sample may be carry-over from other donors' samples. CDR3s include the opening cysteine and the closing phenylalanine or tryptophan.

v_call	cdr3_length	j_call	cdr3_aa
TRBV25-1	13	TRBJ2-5	CASSLFGGETQYF
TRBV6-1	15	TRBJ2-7	CASRPMGGSTYEQYF
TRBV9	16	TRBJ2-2	CASSVATGLATGELFF
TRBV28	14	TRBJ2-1	CASSAGTSFNEQFF
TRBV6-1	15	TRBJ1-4	CASRQGVSTNEKLFF
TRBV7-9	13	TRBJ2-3	CASSLESTDTQYF
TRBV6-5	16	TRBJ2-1	CASSYFGTGKGNEQFF
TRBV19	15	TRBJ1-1	CASSMTARGGTEAFF
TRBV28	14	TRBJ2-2	CASSSPDVREELFF
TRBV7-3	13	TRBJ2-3	CASSRDAPDTQYF
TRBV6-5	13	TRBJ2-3	CASGISGRDTQYF
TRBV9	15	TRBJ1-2	CASSAYGAEGYGYTF
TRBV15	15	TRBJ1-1	CATSRVEDRNTEAFF
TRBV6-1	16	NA	CASSEARQGAIYEQYF
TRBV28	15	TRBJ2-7	CASSSTSGGAYEQYF
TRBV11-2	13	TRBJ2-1	CASRYTSDGEQFF
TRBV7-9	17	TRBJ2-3	CASRDYEGLADTDTQYF
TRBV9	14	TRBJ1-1	CASSVLTSGTEAFF
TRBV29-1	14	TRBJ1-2	CSVEDQEKLHGYTF
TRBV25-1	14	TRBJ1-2	CASSEQGGVSGYTF
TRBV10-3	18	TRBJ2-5	CAISDKGLAGPIQETQYF
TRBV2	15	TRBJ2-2	CASSEVNGDTGELFF
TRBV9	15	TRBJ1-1	CASSPRDRLNTEAFF
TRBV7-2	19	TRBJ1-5	CASSSTPGDRSYSNQPQHF
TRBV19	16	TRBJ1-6	CASSPPGAPNNSPLHF
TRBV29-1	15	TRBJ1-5	CSVAGGLGSNQPQHF
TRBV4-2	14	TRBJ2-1	CASSPLRRGDEQFF
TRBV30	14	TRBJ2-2	CAWRFTGNTGELFF
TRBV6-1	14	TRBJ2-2	CASSGTSNTGELFF
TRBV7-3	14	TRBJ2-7	CASSLGQRGYEQYF
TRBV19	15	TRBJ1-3	CASSIGHSSGNTIYF
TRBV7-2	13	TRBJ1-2	CASSRTENYGYTF
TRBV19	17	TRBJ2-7	CASRPSPTSGSFGEQYF
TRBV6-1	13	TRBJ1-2	CASSEATGFGYTF
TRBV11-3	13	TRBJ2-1	CASSPGLAGEQFF
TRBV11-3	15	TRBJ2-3	CASSTGTTQADTQYF
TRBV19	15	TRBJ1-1	CASSQREGGNTEAFF
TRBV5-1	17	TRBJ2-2	CASSLDGPGKFVGELFF
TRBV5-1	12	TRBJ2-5	CASSFGEAKKYF
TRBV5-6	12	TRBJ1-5	CASSYRGQPQHF
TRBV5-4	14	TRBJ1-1	CASSLWTASSEAFF
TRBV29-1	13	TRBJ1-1	CSVNRGMNTEAFF
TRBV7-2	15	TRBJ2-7	CASSLVGGLSYEQYF
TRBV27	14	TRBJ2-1	CASSLITSLDEQFF
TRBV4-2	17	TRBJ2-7	CASSQVFRDRAPYEQYF
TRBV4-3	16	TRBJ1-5	CASSQDVGPSEVPQHF
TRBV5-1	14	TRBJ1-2	CASSLFSLTYGYTF
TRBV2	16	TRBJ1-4	CASSLTGDATNEKLFF
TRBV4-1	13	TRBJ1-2	CASSQVGTAPHTF
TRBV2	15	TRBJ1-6	CASSEAAGARSPLHF
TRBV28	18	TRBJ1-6	CASSLLSLAGRGNSPLHF
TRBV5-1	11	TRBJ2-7	CASRQDRWQYF
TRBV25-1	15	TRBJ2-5	CASSEIRRIQETQYF
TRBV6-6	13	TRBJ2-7	CASNGDTNYEQYF
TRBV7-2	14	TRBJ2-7	CASSLGRSSYEQYF
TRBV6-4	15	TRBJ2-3	CASSPASGSIDTQYF
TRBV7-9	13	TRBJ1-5	CASTEGTSQPQHF